The 20 T cell receptor beta chains below all came from one sample that was sequenced in a study of cytomegalovirus exposure and HLA in healthy donors. PCR amplification relied on 60 Vbeta primers (plus 13 Jbeta primers). Sequencing used immunoSEQ multiplex PCR; TCRdb keeps in-frame clones, though not all of them. The sample lists 85,000 to 120,000 clones, over 75% occurring once. The sample was PBMCs. Receptor source: a man aged 60 to 75 in good health and CMV-seronegative.

The rearrangement joins TRBV7-2 to TRBJ1-2; 8 bases are shared with TRBD1. Germline values: CDR1 SGHTA, CDR2 FQGNSA. The junction had 10 bases not matched to a gene; V was cut back by 5 bases and J by 8 bases. The CDR3 length is 14 residues. CDR3 amino acids: CASSPRTGIGGYTF. The CDR3 nucleotides are TGTGCCAGCAGCCCGAGGACAGGGATCGGGGGCTACACCTTC.

V gene TRBV27 combines with J gene TRBJ2-2; TRBD2 might be the D (6 bases). This CDR3 contains 15 residues. Germline V gives CDR1 MNHEY, CDR2 SMNVEV (reference sequence). Trimming removed 5 bases at V and 0 bases at J, with 10 bases between. In DNA, the CDR3 is TGTGCCAGCAGTCCTGGGACTCCGAACACCGGGGAGCTGTTTTTT. This translates into CASSPGTPNTGELFF.

This chain uses TRBV2 with TRBJ2-7; TRBD1 matches at 10 bases. The CDR3 is made up of 14 amino acids. Germline trimming cut 6 bases from V and 5 bases from J; bases unmatched to any gene: 7. CDR1 is SNHLY, CDR2 FYNNEI, per germline. CDR3 loop: CASRRQGASHEQYV. Here the CDR3 DNA reads TGTGCCAGCAGACGACAGGGGGCGTCCCACGAGCAGTACGTC.

This clone was counted between two and nine times. The chain combines TRBV15 with TRBJ2-1; tentatively, D is TRBD2 (6 bases). CDR1 is LNHNV and CDR2 is YYDKDF in the germline V gene (reference sequence). The CDR3 consists of 17 residues. Between the trimmed V and J ends, which lost 4 bases and 1 base, there was a span of 17 bases. CDR3 sequence reads: CATSTQGLLLSYNEQFF. The CDR3 DNA follows: TGTGCCACCAGCACCCAGGGACTCCTTCTTTCCTACAATGAGCAGTTCTTC. The full variable domain, rest sourced from reference TRBV15 and TRBJ2-1, is DAMVIQNPRYQVTQFGKPVTLSCSQTLNHNVMYWYQQKSSQAPKLLFHYYDKDFNNEADTPDNFQSRRPNTSFCFLDIRSPGLGDTAMYLCATSTQGLLLSYNEQFFGPGTRLTVL.

This clone has a single count. The rearrangement joins TRBV12-5 to TRBJ2-7; D might be TRBD1 (6 bases). The CDR3 spans 12 residues. Deletions cut 1 base from V and 10 bases from J, with 11 bases between. Germline CDR1 is LGHNT and CDR2 is FRNRAP. Written as DNA, the CDR3 is TGTGCTAGTGGTTTGGAGGAGACAGGCCAGTACTTC. It is translated as CASGLEETGQYF.

This rearrangement joins TRBV2 to TRBJ1-6; D is ambiguous. The CDR3 extends over 15 amino acids. Germline lookup yields CDR1 SNHLY and CDR2 FYNNEI. The V and J ends lost 6 bases and 7 bases respectively, with 16 bases between them. The CDR3 reads CASRVGGLVNSPLHF. CDR3 coding DNA: TGTGCCAGCAGGGTTGGAGGGTTAGTGAATTCACCCCTCCACTTT.

The chain combines TRBV2 with TRBJ2-7; D unclear. The length of the CDR3 is 13 residues. Germline-derived CDR1 and CDR2 are SNHLY and FYNNEI. Trimming took 7 bases from V and 12 from J, leaving 22 bases between them. CDR3 residues: CASTRSINLLLYV. The CDR3 DNA sequence: TGTGCCAGCACTCGGTCCATCAACCTTTTGTTGTACGTC.

This rearrangement joins TRBV21-1 to TRBJ2-7; the table calls TRBD2, which could not be checked here. TRBV21-1 is tagged as a pseudogene. This CDR3 is 14 amino acids long. The CDR3 nucleotides read TGTGCCAGCAGCACGGGGGGGCTCTCCTACGAGCAGTACTTC. It codes for CASSTGGLSYEQYF.

This clone is a singleton in its sample. V and J are TRBV7-2 and TRBJ1-1, with a weak D call TRBD1 (5 bases). Germline V gene data show CDR1 as SGHTA and CDR2 as FQGNSA. This CDR3 is 12 amino acids long. V lost 3 bases to trimming and J lost 12 bases, with 14 bases between them. The CDR3 sequence is CASSFPKEGSFF. The CDR3, as DNA: TGTGCCAGCAGCTTTCCTAAGGAGGGGTCTTTCTTT.

The chain carries TRBV7-2 and TRBJ1-3, with 7 bases that match TRBD1. Looked up from germline, CDR1 is SGHTA and CDR2 is FQGNSA. The CDR3 runs to 16 residues. Trimming cost V 5 bases and J 4 bases; bases outside gene matches: 11. The CDR3 DNA reads as TGTGCCAGCAGCCTAACCCGGACAGGCAAAGGAAACACCATATATTTT. Its translation: CASSLTRTGKGNTIYF.

V is TRBV28 and J is TRBJ1-5, with TRBD1 matching 8 bases. CDR1 is MDHEN and CDR2 is SYDVKM in the germline V gene. The CDR3 covers 16 residues. The junction had 8 bases not matched to a gene; V was cut back by 5 bases and J by 2 bases. The CDR3 spells CASSARGQGGNQPQHF. DNA for the CDR3: TGTGCCAGCAGTGCCCGAGGACAGGGAGGCAATCAGCCCCAGCATTTT. The whole variable domain, filled in from reference TRBV28 and TRBJ1-5, reads DVKVTQSSRYLVKRTGEKVFLECVQDMDHENMFWYRQDPGLGLRLIYFSYDVKMKEKGDIPEGYSVSREKKERFSLILESASTNQTSMYLCASSARGQGGNQPQHFGDGTRLSIL.

The J gene is TRBJ1-2, the V gene TRBV19; D is undetermined. Trimming removed 1 base from V and 8 bases from J, with 8 bases in between. The germline gives CDR1 LNHDA, CDR2 SQIVND (reference sequence). This CDR3 is built from 12 residues. The CDR3 coding sequence is TGTGCCAGTAGTATAGTGACGGGGGGCTACACCTTC. It is translated as CASSIVTGGYTF.

This clone has only one observation. The chain couples TRBV7-2 to TRBJ2-2; the match to TRBD2 covers 7 bases. CDR1 and CDR2 from the germline V gene are SGHTA and FQGNSA. With 3 bases clipped from V and 6 bases from J, the junction kept 10 bases outside the gene matches. There are 16 residues in the CDR3. The CDR3 loop reads CASSFRRGEVAGELFF. DNA for the CDR3: TGTGCCAGCAGCTTCAGACGGGGGGAGGTTGCCGGGGAGCTGTTTTTT.

V gene TRBV5-1 combines with J gene TRBJ2-5; TRBD2 is a possible D gene (7 bases). Germline V gene sequence: CDR1 SGHRS, CDR2 YFSETQ. This CDR3 is built from 16 residues. V gave up 4 bases and J gave up 4 bases, with 20 bases separating them. The chain's CDR3 is CASSGASQGRGETQYF. In DNA form, the CDR3 reads TGCGCCAGCAGCGGAGCGTCTCAGGGGAGGGGAGAGACCCAGTACTTC.

There are a few counts of this clone. V gene TRBV2 combines with J gene TRBJ2-6, with D possibly matching TRBD1 (6 bases). The CDR3 is 15 residues long. Germline CDR1 reads SNHLY; CDR2 reads FYNNEI. Trimming pared 6 bases from V and 1 base from J, leaving 10 bases between. CDR3 in amino acids: CASSSGQSGANVLTF. In nucleotides, the CDR3 is TGTGCCAGCAGCTCGGGACAATCTGGGGCCAACGTCCTGACTTTC.

This chain uses TRBV11-2 with TRBJ2-1; possibly TRBD2 for D (6 bases). The CDR3 totals 15 residues. V lost 5 bases to trimming and J lost 2 bases, with 13 bases between them. Per the germline V gene, CDR1 is SGHAT and CDR2 is FQNNGV. CDR3 coding DNA: TGTGCCAGCAGCAGAAGGAGGGGTACCTACAATGAGCAGTTCTTC. This encodes CASSRRRGTYNEQFF.

The rearrangement uses TRBV5-4 and TRBJ1-2; TRBD1 matches 7 bases. CDR3 size: 15 residues. CDR1 SGHNT and CDR2 YYREEE come from the germline V gene (reference sequence). V shed 2 bases, J shed 4 bases, and the junction held 8 bases outside the gene matches. The CDR3 loop is CASSFRQGGGYGYTF. DNA of the CDR3: TGTGCCAGCAGCTTTAGACAGGGTGGAGGCTATGGCTACACCTTC.

V usage is TRBV4-3 and J usage is TRBJ1-6; the D gene is possibly TRBD1 (6 bases). The CDR3 has 16 residues. Looked up from germline, CDR1 is LGHNA and CDR2 is YSLEER. The germline V and J ends were trimmed by 2 bases and 7 bases, with 15 bases remaining between them. The CDR3 region is CASSQISTGRNSPLHF. For the CDR3, the DNA is TGCGCCAGCAGCCAAATTTCGACAGGCCGAAATTCACCCCTCCACTTT.

The rearrangement joins TRBV12-5 to TRBJ2-5; 7 bases map to TRBD2. The length of the CDR3 is 15 residues. Unmatched junction bases numbered 6, after V lost 4 bases and J lost 1 base. The germline gives CDR1 LGHNT, CDR2 FRNRAP. CDR3 sequence reads: CASGSGSGGQETQYF. Here the CDR3 DNA reads TGTGCTAGTGGTTCCGGATCGGGGGGCCAAGAGACCCAGTACTTC. Full variable domain (missing parts from reference TRBV12-5 and TRBJ2-5): DARVTQTPRHKVTEMGQEVTMRCQPILGHNTVFWYRQTMMQGLELLAYFRNRAPLDDSGMPKDRFSAEMPDATLATLKIQPSEPRDSAVYFCASGSGSGGQETQYFGPGTRLLVL.

The gene calls are TRBV19 and TRBJ2-7; TRBD1 matches at 8 bases. The CDR3 extends over 14 amino acids. The V gene end was trimmed by 9 bases and the J gene end by 0 bases; junction bases not matched to a gene: 7. Germline V gene lookup returns CDR1 LNHDA and CDR2 SQIVND (reference sequence). CDR3 nucleotides: TGTGCCAGCAGCCGGACAGGGAGCTCCTACGAGCAGTACTTC. It yields the protein CASSRTGSSYEQYF.